One T cell receptor beta chain is described in this entry. Germline CDR1 SGHTA, CDR2 FQGNSA. With 7 bases removed from V and 6 bases from J, the gap between germline ends came to 16 bases. This CDR3 comprises 13 residues. TCRdb keeps only in-frame clones here, not all; method: immunoSEQ multiplex PCR. The sample contains about 210,000 clones, 75% to 85% of which appear only once. The source of the sample is a study of blood T cell repertoires in COVID-19. The material sequenced was peripheral blood. The V and J genes are TRBV7-2 and TRBJ2-7; D may be TRBD1 (5 bases). The source of this sequence is a human donor in a cohort sampled during active COVID-19. CDR3 coding DNA: TGTGCCAGCACCCCTCTCAGGGATCGCGAGCAGTACTTC. Its translation is CASTPLRDREQYF.